The sequence of this T cell receptor (beta chain) was determined in a study of shared clonotypes between healthy human individuals. This CDR3 spans 14 amino acids. With 4 bases removed from V and 4 bases from J, the gap between germline ends came to 11 bases. Germline-derived CDR1 and CDR2 are SGHTA and FQGNSA. Here immunoSEQ multiplex PCR was the method, and the copy in TCRdb shows in-frame clones only, minus some. This table has approximately 1,000,000 clones, about 84% appearing once. The chain links TRBV7-2 to TRBJ2-1, with D unresolved. The material sequenced was memory CD4+ T cells from PBMCs. The subset denotes: CD45RA-negative fraction. The sequence came from a man in his late teens or twenties in good health. Some clones in this sample may be carry-over from other donors' samples. The CDR3 region has the DNA TGTGCCAGCAGCTCTGATAAAAGATACAATGAGCAGTTCTTC. It translates to CASSSDKRYNEQFF.